These 10 T cell receptor beta chains originate from one sample sequenced in a study of OX40 agonist ivuxolimab in advanced cancers. Data came from immunoSEQ multiplex PCR; TCRdb stores just in-frame clones and leaves some out. This repertoire shows 80,000 to 90,000 clones, 84% found once; its top ten account for 1.5% to 2%. Sequencing was performed on CD4+ or CD8+ T cells sorted from blood, taken in a trial of the OX40 agonist ivuxolimab. The receptors come from an adult with an advanced solid tumor such as melanoma, head and neck, liver or kidney cancer.

The V and J genes are TRBV19 and TRBJ2-3; the match to TRBD1 covers 11 bases. This CDR3 has 17 residues. CDR1 and CDR2 (germline): LNHDA, SQIVND (reference sequence). The J segment lost 6 bases and the V segment lost 2 bases, leaving 10 bases of the junction unmatched. This CDR3 is CASSIHGQGAPRDTQYF. The CDR3 DNA sequence: TGTGCCAGTAGTATACATGGACAGGGGGCGCCTCGGGATACGCAGTATTTT.

J is TRBJ2-5 and V is TRBV15; D may match TRBD1 or TRBD2 (7 bases each). The CDR3 contains 15 residues. In germline, CDR1 is LNHNV, CDR2 YYDKDF (reference sequence). V was clipped by 0 bases and J by 11 bases, with 19 bases between them. For the CDR3, the DNA is TGTGCCACCAGCAGAGATACAGGGGAGGGCCAAGTTCAGTACTTC. Residues: CATSRDTGEGQVQYF.

J is TRBJ1-1 and V is TRBV5-1; no clear D gene. CDR3 size: 14 residues. Trimming took 1 base from V and 2 from J, leaving 9 bases between them. Germline V CDR1 and CDR2: SGHRS, YFSETQ. Here the CDR3 reads CASSLLDPNTEAFF. The CDR3 nucleotides are TGCGCCAGCAGCTTGCTGGACCCAAACACTGAAGCTTTCTTT.

V and J are TRBV7-7 and TRBJ2-5; 11 bases fit TRBD2. Trimming at V came to 0 bases and at J to 7 bases, leaving 7 bases not matched to a gene. The CDR3 loop spans 16 amino acids. The germline gives CDR1 SSHAT, CDR2 FNYEAQ (reference sequence). CDR3 DNA sequence: TGTGCCAGCAGCTTAGCTAGCGGGGGGGCAGTGAGGACCCAGTACTTC. Translation gives CASSLASGGAVRTQYF. The full variable domain, completed using reference TRBV7-7 and TRBJ2-5, is GAGVSQSPRYKVTKRGQDVTLRCDPISSHATLYWYQQALGQGPEFLTYFNYEAQPDKSGLPSDRFSAERPEGSISTLTIQRTEQRDSAMYRCASSLASGGAVRTQYFGPGTRLLVL.

This chain connects TRBV5-1 to TRBJ1-2; 7 bases line up with TRBD1. Germline CDR1 and CDR2: SGHRS and YFSETQ. The CDR3 spans 14 residues. The V gene end was trimmed by 5 bases and the J gene end by 6 bases; junction bases not matched to a gene: 10. In DNA, the CDR3 is TGCGCCAGCAGTGAACAGGGGTCGTACGATGGCTACACCTTC. Its translation is CASSEQGSYDGYTF.

The J gene is TRBJ2-3, the V gene TRBV4-3, with 8 nucleotides matching TRBD1. The CDR3 has 15 residues. The V gene end was trimmed by 3 bases and the J gene end by 6 bases; junction bases not matched to a gene: 8. Germline-derived CDR1 and CDR2 are LGHNA and YSLEER. The CDR3 nucleotides are TGCGCCAGCAGCCAGGAAGGCAGGGGGCTGGATACGCAGTATTTT. Its protein is CASSQEGRGLDTQYF.

This chain connects TRBV9 to TRBJ2-1; 9 nucleotides line up with TRBD2. The junction had 9 bases not matched to a gene; V was cut back by 3 bases and J by 5 bases. CDR3 length equals 16 residues. Looked up from germline, CDR1 is SGDLS and CDR2 is YYNGEE. CDR3 amino acids: CASSGSGGGGDNEQFF. CDR3 nucleotides: TGTGCCAGCAGCGGTAGCGGGGGTGGTGGGGACAATGAGCAGTTCTTC.

The rearrangement links TRBV30 to TRBJ2-5, with 13 bases matching TRBD2. Germline CDR1 is GTSNPN and CDR2 is SVGIG (reference sequence). The CDR3 sequence is 13 residues long. Trimming took 5 bases from V and 5 from J; bases not matched to a gene: 2. Here the CDR3 reads CAWGTSGEETQYF. DNA for the CDR3: TGTGCCTGGGGGACTAGCGGGGAGGAGACCCAGTACTTC.

The CDR3 here is CASSAPRGGRARELFF. Here the CDR3 DNA reads TGTGCCAGCAGCGCACCGCGGGGGGGCCGGGCCCGGGAGCTGTTTTTT. The chain couples TRBV5-4 to TRBJ2-2; 9 nucleotides align to TRBD2. Germline CDR1 is SGHNT and CDR2 is YYREEE (reference sequence). With 4 bases clipped from V and 9 bases from J, the junction kept 13 bases outside the gene matches. The CDR3 runs to 16 residues.

The chain joins TRBV30 to TRBJ1-2; TRBD1 might be the D (5 bases). The CDR3 totals 18 residues. Deletions cut 0 bases from V and 4 bases from J, with 24 bases between. Germline V gene sequence: CDR1 GTSNPN, CDR2 SVGIG (reference sequence). The CDR3 is CAWSVLTTTRGQGYGYTF. CDR3 nucleotide sequence: TGTGCCTGGAGTGTACTGACGACCACCCGCGGGCAGGGCTATGGCTACACCTTC.